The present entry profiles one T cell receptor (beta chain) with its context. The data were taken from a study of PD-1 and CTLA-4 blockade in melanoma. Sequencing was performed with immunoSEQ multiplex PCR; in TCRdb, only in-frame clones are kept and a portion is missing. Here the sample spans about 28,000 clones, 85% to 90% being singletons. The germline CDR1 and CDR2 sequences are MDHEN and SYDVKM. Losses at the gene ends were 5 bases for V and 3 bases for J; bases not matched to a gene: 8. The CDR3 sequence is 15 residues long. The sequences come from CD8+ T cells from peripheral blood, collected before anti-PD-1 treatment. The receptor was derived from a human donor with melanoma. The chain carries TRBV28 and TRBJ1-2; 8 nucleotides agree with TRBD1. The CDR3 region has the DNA TGTGCCAGCAGTCTCAACAGGGGGAGGTACTATGGCTACACCTTC. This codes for CASSLNRGRYYGYTF.